This T cell receptor (beta chain) was identified in a study of cytomegalovirus exposure and HLA in healthy donors. The V end was cut by 1 base, the J end by 3 bases, with 14 bases between. Germline V gives CDR1 SGHNT, CDR2 YYREEE (reference sequence). The CDR3 loop spans 16 amino acids. General observations from the study: Follow-up analysis later connected one missense variant in DCLRE1C with trimming of TCR beta V- and J-genes.

As regards this clone: No antigen is known for it.

A multiplex PCR was run with 60 Vbeta primers and 13 Jbeta primers. Assay: immunoSEQ multiplex PCR; the TCRdb copy retains only in-frame clones and omits some. The data hold some 140,000 clones, with approximately 74% observed a single time. Donors in the study were healthy people who gave bone marrow. Sequenced sample: PBMCs. This receptor was obtained from a man between 18 and 29 years old in good health and CMV-seropositive. The chain uses TRBV5-4 and TRBJ2-4; TRBD1 might be the D (5 bases). The CDR3 coding sequence is TGTGCCAGCAGCTTGTTATGGCAGGGTGACAAAAACATTCAGTACTTC. Translation: CASSLLWQGDKNIQYF.